This T cell receptor beta chain was recorded in a study of blood T cell repertoires in COVID-19. Whole-study context: T cells, B-cell-depleted T cells, or PBMCs supplied cDNA or gDNA.

Produced via immunoSEQ multiplex PCR; TCRdb's table is partial and in-frame only. The table includes 110,000 or so clones, roughly nine tenths detected once. In germline, CDR1 is SGHTA, CDR2 FQGTGA. CDR3 size: 16 residues. V trimming: 2 bases; J trimming: 5 bases; junction bases outside the gene matches: 9. The sample was peripheral blood. The receptor's source is a human donor in a cohort sampled during active COVID-19. The J gene is TRBJ2-1, the V gene TRBV7-3; 7 nucleotides align to TRBD2. CDR3 amino acids: CASSLYGSGANNEQFF. CDR3 DNA sequence: TGTGCCAGCAGCTTATATGGGAGCGGGGCGAACAATGAGCAGTTCTTC.